The clone carrying this T cell receptor (beta chain) was observed a single time. The antigen remains unidentified. The table came from immunoSEQ multiplex PCR; TCRdb's copy has only in-frame clones and leaves some out. The sample comprises some 2 million clones, roughly 95% of which are singletons, and roughly 0.13% rests with the top ten. This record belongs to a study of shared clonotypes between healthy human individuals. Broader study findings: Clonotype sharing across a handful of donors was observed for about 5.2% of naive CD4 clonotypes.

This CDR3 region has 15 residues. Germline assignment: CDR1 KGHSH and CDR2 LQKENI. V trimming: 1 base; J trimming: 4 bases; junction bases outside the gene matches: 7. The TCR originated in a man in his late teens or twenties in good health. V usage is TRBV18 and J usage is TRBJ2-7, with 7 bases aligning to TRBD1. The specimen sequenced was naive CD4+ T cells sorted from blood. Subset defined: CD45RA+ positively selected. The CDR3 DNA sequence: TGTGCCAGCTCACCACGGAAAGGGGGCGAGTACGAGCAGTACTTC. Translated, it gives CASSPRKGGEYEQYF.